This is a list of T cell receptor beta chains from one sample in a study of blood T cell repertoires in COVID-19. Assay: immunoSEQ multiplex PCR; the TCRdb copy retains only in-frame clones and omits some. The sample records 450,000 or so clones, 90% being singletons. Material for sequencing was PBMCs or T cells enriched from blood (not recorded which). These receptors all come from a man aged 18 to 35 who had recovered from COVID-19. Each CDR3 is given with its conserved first and last residue. The order of the fields is V gene, clone size, J gene, D gene, CDR3 protein, CDR3 DNA. A D gene is named only where the DNA matches it firmly. The size of a clone is reported for some rows only, either as once, few or many, or as a class for expanded clones.

TRBV11-2	.	TRBJ2-1	TRBD2	CASSLGAGVSLSYNEQFF	TGTGCCAGCAGCTTAGGGGCGGGGGTGTCCCTATCCTACAATGAGCAGTTCTTC
TRBV2	.	TRBJ1-6	.	CASTLSYNSPLHF	TGTGCCAGCACCCTCTCCTATAATTCACCCCTCCACTTT
TRBV19	.	TRBJ1-1	.	CASIEGDEAFF	TGTGCCAGTATTGAAGGGGATGAAGCTTTCTTT
TRBV19	.	TRBJ1-2	.	CASSTRMNYGYTF	TGTGCCAGTAGTACGCGAATGAACTATGGCTACACCTTC
TRBV11-3	.	TRBJ2-7	TRBD1	CASSPGTGGLYEQYF	TGTGCCAGCAGCCCCGGGACAGGGGGCCTCTACGAGCAGTACTTC
TRBV3-1/TRBV3-2	few	TRBJ1-5	TRBD1	CASSQNRGNQPQHF	TGTGCCAGCAGCCAAAACAGGGGGAACCAGCCCCAGCATTTT
TRBV15	.	TRBJ1-1	.	CATSRTFGQSVRSFF	TGTGCCACCAGCAGAACCTTCGGACAGTCGGTTCGGTCTTTCTTT
TRBV9	.	TRBJ1-3	TRBD1	CASSVSTGNSGNTIYF	TGTGCCAGCAGCGTATCGACAGGGAACTCTGGAAACACCATATATTTT
TRBV28	.	TRBJ1-5	.	CASSMQGYQYSNQPQHF	TGTGCCAGCAGTATGCAGGGATACCAGTATAGCAATCAGCCCCAGCATTTT
TRBV27	.	TRBJ1-2	.	CASSAPGALGYTF	TGTGCCAGCAGCGCCCCAGGTGCACTTGGCTACACCTTC
TRBV3-1/TRBV3-2	.	TRBJ1-2	TRBD1	CASSQGDSNYGYTF	TGTGCCAGCAGCCAAGGGGACAGTAACTATGGCTACACCTTC
TRBV19	.	TRBJ2-7	TRBD2	CASSIVAGGSYEQYF	TGTGCCAGTAGTATCGTTGCGGGAGGGTCCTACGAGCAGTACTTC
TRBV3-1/TRBV3-2	.	TRBJ2-1	TRBD2	CASSQESFRLAGNNEQFF	TGTGCCAGCAGCCAAGAAAGTTTTAGGCTAGCGGGGAACAATGAGCAGTTCTTC
TRBV15	.	TRBJ1-5	.	CATSRGKGSGQPQHF	TGTGCCACCAGCAGAGGTAAGGGGTCGGGTCAGCCCCAGCATTTT
TRBV5-1	once	TRBJ1-3	TRBD1	CASSLAGGAGHTIYF	TGCGCCAGCAGCTTGGCAGGGGGCGCGGGTCACACCATATATTTT
TRBV29-1	.	TRBJ1-2	.	CSVIQVSNYGYTF	TGCAGCGTGATACAGGTATCCAACTATGGCTACACCTTC
TRBV3-1/TRBV3-2	.	TRBJ2-1	.	CASSQDFARSNEQFF	TGTGCCAGCAGCCAAGATTTTGCCAGAAGTAATGAGCAGTTCTTC
TRBV7-3	.	TRBJ1-1	.	CASSSQVNTEAFF	TGTGCCAGCAGCTCACAGGTGAACACTGAAGCTTTCTTT
TRBV12-3/TRBV12-4	.	TRBJ2-7	TRBD1	CAGGTGKNEQYF	TGTGCCGGGGGGACAGGGAAAAACGAGCAGTACTTC
TRBV3-1/TRBV3-2	.	TRBJ1-1	TRBD1	CASRGGTGVGTEAFF	TGTGCCAGCAGGGGAGGAACAGGGGTAGGCACTGAAGCTTTCTTT
TRBV4-2	.	TRBJ2-2	.	CASSPHETVAENTGELFF	TGTGCCAGCAGCCCACACGAAACCGTAGCGGAGAACACCGGGGAGCTGTTTTTT
TRBV28	.	TRBJ2-4	.	CASREADSKNIQYF	TGTGCCAGCAGAGAAGCGGATTCCAAAAACATTCAGTACTTC
TRBV5-4	once	TRBJ1-4	TRBD1	CASSTGTGGEKLFF	TGTGCCAGCAGCACCGGGACAGGGGGTGAAAAACTGTTTTTT
TRBV19	.	TRBJ1-6	.	CASSKDRSSYNSPLHF	TGTGCCAGTAGTAAGGACAGAAGCTCCTATAATTCACCCCTCCACTTT
TRBV3-1/TRBV3-2	.	TRBJ2-4	TRBD1	CASSQGLGQGEGAKNIQYF	TGTGCCAGCAGCCAAGGGTTGGGACAGGGGGAAGGAGCCAAAAACATTCAGTACTTC
TRBV6-5	.	TRBJ2-1	.	CASRYRAGSDEQFF	TGTGCCAGCAGGTACCGAGCAGGGTCGGATGAGCAGTTCTTC
TRBV15	once	TRBJ1-2	.	CATSPPGGALYGYTF	TGTGCCACCAGCCCGCCAGGAGGAGCGCTCTATGGCTACACCTTC
TRBV6-5	.	TRBJ2-7	TRBD2	CASSKGLAELYEQYF	TGTGCCAGCAGTAAGGGACTAGCGGAACTCTACGAGCAGTACTTC
TRBV27	.	TRBJ2-7	.	CASSLFSGNEQYF	TGTGCCAGCAGTTTATTCTCCGGGAACGAGCAGTACTTC
TRBV27	.	TRBJ1-5	.	CASSSGRGEEPQHF	TGTGCCAGCAGTTCCGGGAGGGGGGAAGAGCCCCAGCATTTT
TRBV5-1	.	TRBJ1-2	TRBD1	CASSLVGQSLPYGYTF	TGCGCCAGCAGCTTGGTGGGACAGAGTCTTCCCTATGGCTACACCTTC
TRBV7-9	.	TRBJ2-1	TRBD2	CASSMTGGENNEQFF	TGTGCCAGCAGCATGACGGGAGGCGAGAACAATGAGCAGTTCTTC
TRBV3-1/TRBV3-2	.	TRBJ1-2	TRBD1	CASSQDRRSGYTF	TGTGCCAGCAGCCAGGACAGGCGCTCTGGCTACACCTTC
TRBV6-5	.	TRBJ2-7	TRBD2	CASGEGSPYEQYF	TGTGCCAGCGGGGAGGGTTCCCCCTACGAGCAGTACTTC
TRBV7-9	.	TRBJ2-7	.	CASSLAGGAGNEQYF	TGTGCCAGCAGCTTAGCGGGGGGGGCTGGCAACGAGCAGTACTTC
TRBV28	.	TRBJ2-1	TRBD1	CASSLTGGSYNEQFF	TGTGCCAGCAGTTTAACAGGGGGATCCTACAATGAGCAGTTCTTC
TRBV28	.	TRBJ1-2	.	CASSPRQPSPYGYTF	TGTGCCAGCAGCCCTAGACAGCCTTCCCCCTATGGCTACACCTTC
TRBV5-1	.	TRBJ1-1	TRBD1	CASSSGTANTEAFF	TGCGCCAGCAGCTCCGGGACAGCTAACACTGAAGCTTTCTTT
TRBV9	.	TRBJ1-5	.	CASSGGGAINQPQHF	TGTGCCAGCAGCGGAGGGGGGGCAATTAATCAGCCCCAGCATTTT
TRBV7-9	once	TRBJ2-3	.	CASSEGLRRDGSTDTQYF	TGTGCCAGCAGCGAAGGCCTCCGCAGGGATGGGAGCACAGATACGCAGTATTTT
TRBV5-4	.	TRBJ2-7	.	CASSPGGQGLSSEQYF	TGTGCCAGCAGCCCCGGGGGGCAGGGCTTATCTTCCGAGCAGTACTTC
TRBV19	.	TRBJ1-6	TRBD1	CASSFQGAGDSPLHF	TGTGCCAGTAGTTTCCAGGGGGCGGGGGATTCACCCCTCCACTTT
TRBV7-2	.	TRBJ1-3	.	CASPVAAGNTIYF	TGTGCCAGTCCGGTCGCTGCTGGAAACACCATATATTTT
TRBV19	.	TRBJ1-6	.	CASRPGGNNNSPLHF	TGTGCCAGTAGGCCGGGGGGAAATAATAATTCACCCCTCCACTTT
TRBV28	.	TRBJ1-4	.	CASSLSASTGEKLFF	TGTGCCAGCAGTCTCTCAGCCTCCACGGGTGAAAAACTGTTTTTT
TRBV12-3/TRBV12-4	.	TRBJ1-1	.	CASRQGRKAFF	TGTGCCAGCAGACAGGGACGGAAAGCTTTCTTT